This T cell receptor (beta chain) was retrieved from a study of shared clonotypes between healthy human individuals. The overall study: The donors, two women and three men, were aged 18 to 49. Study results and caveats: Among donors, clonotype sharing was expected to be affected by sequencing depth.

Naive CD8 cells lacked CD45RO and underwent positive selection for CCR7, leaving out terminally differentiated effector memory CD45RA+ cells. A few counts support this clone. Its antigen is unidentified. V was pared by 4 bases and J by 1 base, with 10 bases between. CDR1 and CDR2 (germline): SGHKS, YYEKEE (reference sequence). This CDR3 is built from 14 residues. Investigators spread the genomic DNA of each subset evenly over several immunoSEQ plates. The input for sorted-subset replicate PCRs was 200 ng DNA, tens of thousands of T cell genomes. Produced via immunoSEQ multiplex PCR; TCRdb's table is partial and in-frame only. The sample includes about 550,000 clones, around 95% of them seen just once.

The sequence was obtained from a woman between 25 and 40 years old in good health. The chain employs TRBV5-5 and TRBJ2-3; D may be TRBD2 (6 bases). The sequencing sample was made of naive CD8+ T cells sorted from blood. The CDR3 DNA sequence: TGTGCCAGCAGCCGGGACTTGGGCACAGATACGCAGTATTTT. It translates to CASSRDLGTDTQYF.